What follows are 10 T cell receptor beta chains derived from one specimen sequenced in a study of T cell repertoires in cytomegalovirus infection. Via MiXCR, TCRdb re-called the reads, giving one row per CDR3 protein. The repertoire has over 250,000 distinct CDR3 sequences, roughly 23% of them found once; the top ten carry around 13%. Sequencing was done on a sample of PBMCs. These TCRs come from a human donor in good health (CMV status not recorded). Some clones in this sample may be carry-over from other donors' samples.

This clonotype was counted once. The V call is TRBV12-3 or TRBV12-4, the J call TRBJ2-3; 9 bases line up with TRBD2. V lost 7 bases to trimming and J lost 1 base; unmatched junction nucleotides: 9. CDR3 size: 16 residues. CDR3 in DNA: TGTGCCAGCACTATTTACAGGACTAGCGGCACAGATACGCAGTATTTT. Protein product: CASTIYRTSGTDTQYF.

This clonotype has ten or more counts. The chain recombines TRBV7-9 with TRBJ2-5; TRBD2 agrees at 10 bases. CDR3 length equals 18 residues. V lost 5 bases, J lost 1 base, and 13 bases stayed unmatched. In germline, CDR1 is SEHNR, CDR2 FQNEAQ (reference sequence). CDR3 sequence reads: CASSLGLAADLFQETQYF. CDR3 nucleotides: TGTGCCAGCAGCCTTGGACTAGCGGCCGACCTATTCCAAGAGACCCAGTACTTC.

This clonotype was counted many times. The CDR3 sequence is CASSLETYEQYF. The CDR3 coding sequence is TGTGCCAGCAGCTTAGAAACCTACGAGCAGTACTTC. The chain carries TRBV7-2 and TRBJ2-7; D not certain. Trimming took 1 base from V and 2 from J, leaving 3 bases between them. Germline V gene sequence: CDR1 SGHTA, CDR2 FQGNSA. The CDR3 spans 12 residues.

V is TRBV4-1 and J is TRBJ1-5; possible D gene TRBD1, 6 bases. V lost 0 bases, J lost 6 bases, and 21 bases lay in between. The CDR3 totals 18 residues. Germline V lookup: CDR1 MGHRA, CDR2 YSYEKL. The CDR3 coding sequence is TGCGCCAGCAGCCAAGATTTGCTGGGGGGGCTCGTTAGTCAGCCCCAGCATTTT. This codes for CASSQDLLGGLVSQPQHF.

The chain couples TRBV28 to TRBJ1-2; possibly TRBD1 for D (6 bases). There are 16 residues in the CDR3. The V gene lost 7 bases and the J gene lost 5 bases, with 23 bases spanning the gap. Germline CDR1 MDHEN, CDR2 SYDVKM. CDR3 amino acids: CASTTEWGRRSYGYTF. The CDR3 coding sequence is TGTGCCAGCACTACGGAATGGGGGCGACGATCTTATGGCTACACCTTC.

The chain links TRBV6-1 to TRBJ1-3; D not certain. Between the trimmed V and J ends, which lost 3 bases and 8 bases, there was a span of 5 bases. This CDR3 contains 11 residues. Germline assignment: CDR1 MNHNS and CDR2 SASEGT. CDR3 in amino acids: CASSELYTIYF. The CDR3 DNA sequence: TGTGCCAGCAGTGAGCTATACACCATATATTTT.

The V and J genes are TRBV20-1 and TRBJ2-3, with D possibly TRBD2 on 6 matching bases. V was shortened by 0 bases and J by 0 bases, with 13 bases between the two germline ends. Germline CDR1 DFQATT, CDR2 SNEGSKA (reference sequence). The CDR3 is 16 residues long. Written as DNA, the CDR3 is TGCAGTGCTAGAGATCCGACTGCGGGGAGCACAGATACGCAGTATTTT. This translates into CSARDPTAGSTDTQYF.

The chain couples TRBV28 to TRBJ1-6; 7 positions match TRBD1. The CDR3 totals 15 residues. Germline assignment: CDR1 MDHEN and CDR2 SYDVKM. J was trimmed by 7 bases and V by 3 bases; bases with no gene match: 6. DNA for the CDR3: TGTGCCAGCAGTTTGAGGGGGACAGCGAATTCACCCCTCCACTTT. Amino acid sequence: CASSLRGTANSPLHF.

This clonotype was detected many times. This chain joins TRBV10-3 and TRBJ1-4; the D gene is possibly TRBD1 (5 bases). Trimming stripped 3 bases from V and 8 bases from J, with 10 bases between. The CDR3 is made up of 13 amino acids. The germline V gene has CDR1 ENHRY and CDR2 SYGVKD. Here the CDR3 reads CAISDGASEKLFF. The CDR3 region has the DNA TGTGCCATCAGTGATGGGGCCAGCGAAAAACTGTTTTTT.

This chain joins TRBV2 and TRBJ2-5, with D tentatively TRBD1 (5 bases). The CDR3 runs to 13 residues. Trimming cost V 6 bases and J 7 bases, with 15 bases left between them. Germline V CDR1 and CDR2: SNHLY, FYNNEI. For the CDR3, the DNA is TGTGCCAGCAGCCGAGACAGCTCGGGGACCCAGTACTTC. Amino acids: CASSRDSSGTQYF.